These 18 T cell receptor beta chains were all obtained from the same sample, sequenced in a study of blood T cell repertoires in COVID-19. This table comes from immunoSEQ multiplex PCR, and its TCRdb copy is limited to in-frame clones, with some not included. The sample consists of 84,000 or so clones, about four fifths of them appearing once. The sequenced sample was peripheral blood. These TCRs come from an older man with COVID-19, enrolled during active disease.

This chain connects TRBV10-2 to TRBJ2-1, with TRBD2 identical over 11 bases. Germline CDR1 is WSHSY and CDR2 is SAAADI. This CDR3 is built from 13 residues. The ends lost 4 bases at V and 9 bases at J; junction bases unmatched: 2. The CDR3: CASSGTSGSEQFF. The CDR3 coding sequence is TGCGCCAGCAGTGGAACTAGCGGGAGTGAGCAGTTCTTC.

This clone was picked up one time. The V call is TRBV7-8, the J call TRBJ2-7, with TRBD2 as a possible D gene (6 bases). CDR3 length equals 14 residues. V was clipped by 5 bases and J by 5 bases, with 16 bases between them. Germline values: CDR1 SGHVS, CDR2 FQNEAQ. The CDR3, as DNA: TGTGCCAGCAGCCCGCCGACTAGAAAGGACGAGCAGTACTTC. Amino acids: CASSPPTRKDEQYF.

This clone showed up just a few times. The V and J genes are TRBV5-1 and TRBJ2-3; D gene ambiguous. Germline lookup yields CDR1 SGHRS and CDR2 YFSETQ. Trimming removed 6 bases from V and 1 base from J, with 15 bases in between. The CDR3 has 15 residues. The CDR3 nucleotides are TGCGCCAGCACGCCCTCCTTTCGCGGCACAGATACGCAGTATTTT. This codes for CASTPSFRGTDTQYF.

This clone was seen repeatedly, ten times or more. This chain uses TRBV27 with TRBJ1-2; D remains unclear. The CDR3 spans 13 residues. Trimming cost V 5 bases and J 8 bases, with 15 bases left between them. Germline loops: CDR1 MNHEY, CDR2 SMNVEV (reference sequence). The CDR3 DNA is TGTGCCAGCAGTATGTTATCGGGAGAGGGCTACACCTTC. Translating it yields CASSMLSGEGYTF.

The CDR3 sequence is CANPIRVNTGELFF. The CDR3 DNA follows: TGTGCCAACCCCATCAGGGTGAACACCGGGGAGCTGTTTTTT. The chain has TRBV7-9 and TRBJ2-2; perhaps TRBD1 as D (5 bases). The CDR3 covers 14 residues. Trimming stripped 10 bases from V and 1 base from J, with 13 bases between. In germline, CDR1 is SEHNR, CDR2 FQNEAQ (reference sequence).

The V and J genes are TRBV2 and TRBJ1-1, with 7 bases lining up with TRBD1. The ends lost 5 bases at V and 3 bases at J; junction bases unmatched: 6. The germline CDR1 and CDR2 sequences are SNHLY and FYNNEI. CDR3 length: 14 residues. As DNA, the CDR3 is TGTGCCAGCAGTAGAACAGGGGTCGACACTGAAGCTTTCTTT. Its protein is CASSRTGVDTEAFF. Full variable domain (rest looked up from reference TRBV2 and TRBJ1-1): EPEVTQTPSHQVTQMGQEVILRCVPISNHLYFYWYRQILGQKVEFLVSFYNNEISEKSEIFDDQFSVERPDGSNFTLKIRSTKLEDSAMYFCASSRTGVDTEAFFGQGTRLTVV.

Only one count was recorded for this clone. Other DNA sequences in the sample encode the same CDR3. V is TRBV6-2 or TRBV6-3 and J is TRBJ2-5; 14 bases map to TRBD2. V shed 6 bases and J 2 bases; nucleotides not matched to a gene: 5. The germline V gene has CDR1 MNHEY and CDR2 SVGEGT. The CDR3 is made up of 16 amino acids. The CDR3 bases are TGTGCCAGCAGCCAAGGACTAGCGGGGGGACAAGAGACCCAGTACTTC. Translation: CASSQGLAGGQETQYF.

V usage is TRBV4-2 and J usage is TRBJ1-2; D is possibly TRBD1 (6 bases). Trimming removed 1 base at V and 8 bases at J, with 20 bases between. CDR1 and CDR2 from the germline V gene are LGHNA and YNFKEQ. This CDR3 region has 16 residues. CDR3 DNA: TGTGCCAGCAGCCAAGCTACGACAGGTCGGACCGTCGGCTACACCTTC. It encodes CASSQATTGRTVGYTF.

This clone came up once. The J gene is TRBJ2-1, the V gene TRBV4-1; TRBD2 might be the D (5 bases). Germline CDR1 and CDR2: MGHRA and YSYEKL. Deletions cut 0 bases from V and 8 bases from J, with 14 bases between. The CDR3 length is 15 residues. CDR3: CASSQEAGRRDEQFF. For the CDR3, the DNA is TGCGCCAGCAGCCAAGAGGCAGGTCGGCGGGATGAGCAGTTCTTC.

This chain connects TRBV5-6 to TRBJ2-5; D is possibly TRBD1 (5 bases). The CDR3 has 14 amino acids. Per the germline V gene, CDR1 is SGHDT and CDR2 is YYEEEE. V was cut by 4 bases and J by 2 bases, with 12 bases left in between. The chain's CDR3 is CASSPWTSQETQYF. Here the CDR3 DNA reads TGTGCCAGCAGCCCCTGGACAAGTCAAGAGACCCAGTACTTC.

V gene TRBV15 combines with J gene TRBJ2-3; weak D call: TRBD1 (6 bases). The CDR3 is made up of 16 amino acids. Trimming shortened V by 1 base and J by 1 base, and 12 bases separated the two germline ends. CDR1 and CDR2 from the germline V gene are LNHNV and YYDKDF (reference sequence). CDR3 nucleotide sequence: TGTGCCACCAGCAGAGCACAGGGTTCGCGCACAGATACGCAGTATTTT. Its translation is CATSRAQGSRTDTQYF.

The CDR3 DNA follows: TGCGCCAGCAGGCCACCGGGCCAGGCGGGGAATGAGCAGTTCTTC. Translated: CASRPPGQAGNEQFF. J is TRBJ2-1 and V is TRBV5-1, with D maybe TRBD2 (6 bases). V was cut by 5 bases and J by 7 bases, with 19 bases left in between. This CDR3 comprises 15 residues. Germline CDR1 and CDR2: SGHRS and YFSETQ.

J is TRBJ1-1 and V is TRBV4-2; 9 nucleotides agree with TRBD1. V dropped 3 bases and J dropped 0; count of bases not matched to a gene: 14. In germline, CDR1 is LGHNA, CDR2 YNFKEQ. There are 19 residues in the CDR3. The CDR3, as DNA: TGTGCCAGCAGCCATTGTACAGGGGGCGAGGGCAGATTGAACACTGAAGCTTTCTTT. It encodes CASSHCTGGEGRLNTEAFF.

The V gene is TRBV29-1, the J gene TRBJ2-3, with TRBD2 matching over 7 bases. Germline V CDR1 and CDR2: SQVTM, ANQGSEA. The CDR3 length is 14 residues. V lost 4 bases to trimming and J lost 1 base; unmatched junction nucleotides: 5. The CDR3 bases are TGCAGCGTTGCGTGGCTAGCGGGCACAGATACGCAGTATTTT. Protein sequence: CSVAWLAGTDTQYF.

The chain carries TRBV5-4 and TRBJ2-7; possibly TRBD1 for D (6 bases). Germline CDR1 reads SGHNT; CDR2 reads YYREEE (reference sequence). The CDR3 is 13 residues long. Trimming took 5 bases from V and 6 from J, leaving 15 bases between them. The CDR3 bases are TGTGCCAGCAGTGGGGTCACAGGGTCCGAGCAGTACTTC. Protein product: CASSGVTGSEQYF.

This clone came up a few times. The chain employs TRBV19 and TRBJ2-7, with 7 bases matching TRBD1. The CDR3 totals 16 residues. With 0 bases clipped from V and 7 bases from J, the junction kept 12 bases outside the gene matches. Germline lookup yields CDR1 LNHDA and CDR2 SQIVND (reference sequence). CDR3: CASSIDGTVSFPEQYF. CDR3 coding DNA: TGTGCCAGTAGTATAGACGGGACAGTATCCTTCCCAGAGCAGTACTTC. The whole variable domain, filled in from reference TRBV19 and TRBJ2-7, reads DGGITQSPKYLFRKEGQNVTLSCEQNLNHDAMYWYRQDPGQGLRLIYYSQIVNDFQKGDIAEGYSVSREKKESFPLTVTSAQKNPTAFYLCASSIDGTVSFPEQYFGPGTRLTVT.

The CDR3, as DNA: TGTGCCAGCAGCCCCTTCGACTCCACGCGGGACACTGAAGCTTTCTTT. This encodes CASSPFDSTRDTEAFF. The chain recombines TRBV4-2 with TRBJ1-1, with D hard to call. CDR3 size: 16 residues. The ends were cut back, 4 bases at V and 3 bases at J, with 18 bases in the middle. The germline gives CDR1 LGHNA, CDR2 YNFKEQ.

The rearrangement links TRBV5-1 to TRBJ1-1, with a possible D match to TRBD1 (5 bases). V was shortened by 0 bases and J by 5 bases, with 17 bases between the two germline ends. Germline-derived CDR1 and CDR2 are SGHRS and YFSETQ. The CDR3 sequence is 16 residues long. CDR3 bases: TGCGCCAGCAGCTTGGGTGGTTTCGGGGGAATAACTGAAGCTTTCTTT. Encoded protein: CASSLGGFGGITEAFF.